What follows are 25 T cell receptor beta chains derived from one specimen sequenced in a study of OX40 agonist ivuxolimab in advanced cancers. Clones were sequenced by immunoSEQ multiplex PCR, and TCRdb holds only the in-frame ones, with some missing. The sample has more than 50,000 clones; roughly 84% are singletons. The sample here was CD4+ or CD8+ T cells sorted from blood, taken in a trial of the OX40 agonist ivuxolimab. The source is an adult with an advanced solid tumor such as melanoma, head and neck, liver or kidney cancer.

The chain is built from TRBV7-3 and TRBJ1-1; D call uncertain. The V and J ends lost 2 bases and 0 bases respectively, with 7 bases between them. The germline CDR1 and CDR2 sequences are SGHTA and FQGTGA. The CDR3 loop spans 14 amino acids. CDR3 sequence: CASSLHGLNTEAFF. The CDR3 DNA reads as TGTGCCAGCAGCTTACACGGGCTGAACACTGAAGCTTTCTTT.

V is TRBV28 and J is TRBJ2-7; the match to TRBD1 covers 11 bases. The V segment lost 9 bases and the J segment 3 bases; nucleotides outside the gene matches: 7. Germline V lookup: CDR1 MDHEN, CDR2 SYDVKM. The CDR3 runs 14 residues. CDR3 DNA: TGTGCCAGTCGGCTGGGACAGGGGGTCTACGAGCAGTACTTC. It encodes CASRLGQGVYEQYF.

This clone was counted only a few times. CDR3 nucleotides: TGTGCCAGCAGCATCCGTAGGGGCCTTCAGCCCCAGCATTTT. Encoded protein: CASSIRRGLQPQHF. This sequence joins TRBV21-1 and TRBJ1-5; TRBD1 is taken as the D call from the table, unchecked against the DNA. TRBV21-1 is deemed a pseudogene. The CDR3 contains 14 residues.

This clone has just a few counts. This chain joins TRBV6-1 and TRBJ2-7, with D uncertain. This CDR3 has 13 amino acids. CDR1 is MNHNS and CDR2 is SASEGT in the germline V gene. Trimming shortened V by 7 bases and J by 2 bases, and 12 bases separated the two germline ends. The CDR3 sequence is CASTGWRTYEQYF. CDR3 in DNA: TGTGCCAGCACCGGGTGGAGAACCTACGAGCAGTACTTC.

The chain joins TRBV27 to TRBJ2-2; maybe TRBD1 (6 bases). CDR1 and CDR2 from the germline V gene are MNHEY and SMNVEV (reference sequence). The CDR3 contains 15 residues. The ends were cut back, 6 bases at V and 3 bases at J, with 14 bases in the middle. In DNA form, the CDR3 reads TGTGCCAGCAGCTTCTCACAGGGTTACACCGGGGAGCTGTTTTTT. It is translated as CASSFSQGYTGELFF.

The chain has TRBV4-1 and TRBJ1-5; maybe TRBD1 (5 bases). The V gene lost 1 base and the J gene lost 5 bases, with 18 bases spanning the gap. This CDR3 comprises 17 residues. Germline V gene sequence: CDR1 MGHRA, CDR2 YSYEKL. The CDR3 DNA reads TGCGCCAGCAGCCAAGCGGGACCCCGGAGGGAGGATCAGCCCCAGCATTTT. Encoded protein: CASSQAGPRREDQPQHF.

The V call is TRBV7-9, the J call TRBJ2-2, with a tentative D call TRBD2 (7 bases). Trimming shortened V by 2 bases and J by 7 bases, and 14 bases separated the two germline ends. CDR1 and CDR2 from the germline V gene are SEHNR and FQNEAQ (reference sequence). This CDR3 is built from 15 residues. CDR3: CASSLIGGQGGELFF. In DNA form, the CDR3 reads TGTGCCAGCAGCTTAATCGGGGGGCAAGGCGGGGAGCTGTTTTTT.

The rearrangement links TRBV5-4 to TRBJ2-1, with TRBD2 matching 8 bases. V lost 2 bases and J lost 4; bases outside the gene matches: 5. The CDR3 totals 15 residues. Germline CDR1 is SGHNT and CDR2 is YYREEE (reference sequence). CDR3 sequence (DNA): TGTGCCAGCAGCTTAGCCCGGGGGGGTTACAATGAGCAGTTCTTC. Amino acid sequence: CASSLARGGYNEQFF.

The V and J genes are TRBV5-4 and TRBJ2-2, with no clear D. The germline CDR1 and CDR2 sequences are SGHNT and YYREEE (reference sequence). This CDR3 region has 12 residues. V lost 4 bases, J lost 6 bases, and 7 bases lay in between. CDR3 residues: CASSERAGELFF. In DNA form, the CDR3 reads TGTGCCAGCAGCGAACGGGCCGGGGAGCTGTTTTTT.

The chain employs TRBV25-1 and TRBJ2-7; D might be TRBD2 (5 bases). Trimming left V 7 bases short and J 7 bases short, with 5 bases between. This CDR3 is built from 9 residues. The germline V gene encodes CDR1 MGHDK and CDR2 SYGVNS. CDR3 sequence reads: CASTGEQYF. The CDR3 DNA follows: TGTGCCAGCACGGGGGAGCAGTACTTC.

The rearrangement joins TRBV27 to TRBJ1-5, with 8 bases aligning to TRBD1. This CDR3 is built from 18 residues. Losses at the gene ends were 7 bases for V and 4 bases for J; bases not matched to a gene: 18. Germline assignment: CDR1 MNHEY and CDR2 SMNVEV (reference sequence). CDR3 nucleotides: TGTGCCAGCACCCGGGACAGGATGAATAGCAGGTGGAATCAGCCCCAGCATTTT. Its translation: CASTRDRMNSRWNQPQHF.

This chain joins TRBV11-3 and TRBJ2-1, with 9 bases aligning to TRBD2. The germline V gene encodes CDR1 SGHNT and CDR2 YENEEA. This CDR3 comprises 13 residues. The junction had 1 base not matched to a gene; V was cut back by 5 bases and J by 5 bases. This CDR3 is CASSAGGDNEQFF. The DNA of the CDR3 is TGTGCCAGCAGCGCGGGAGGGGACAATGAGCAGTTCTTC.

Worth noting for this clone: The sample carries other DNA sequences with the same CDR3. The rearrangement joins TRBV7-2 to TRBJ2-5; TRBD2 aligns across 12 bases. V shed 5 bases and J 2 bases; nucleotides not matched to a gene: 9. This CDR3 has 17 amino acids. Looked up from germline, CDR1 is SGHTA and CDR2 is FQGNSA. Here the CDR3 DNA reads TGTGCCAGCAGCCTCCGACTAGCGGGGGCCCTTCAAGAGACCCAGTACTTC. This translates into CASSLRLAGALQETQYF.

The V gene is TRBV7-9, the J gene TRBJ1-1; D perhaps matches TRBD1 (5 bases). Per germline, CDR1 SEHNR and CDR2 FQNEAQ (reference sequence). Trimming stripped 2 bases from V and 1 base from J, with 11 bases between. The CDR3 loop spans 15 amino acids. DNA for the CDR3: TGTGCCAGCAGCTTACCTCAAGACAGGAACACTGAAGCTTTCTTT. It is translated as CASSLPQDRNTEAFF.

J is TRBJ1-4 and V is TRBV9; D is perhaps TRBD1 (6 bases). Trimming cost V 3 bases and J 0 bases, with 15 bases left between them. This CDR3 spans 17 amino acids. The germline V gene has CDR1 SGDLS and CDR2 YYNGEE. The CDR3 loop reads CASSGTGNLATNEKLFF. The DNA for the CDR3 is TGTGCCAGCAGCGGTACAGGGAATTTGGCAACTAATGAAAAACTGTTTTTT.

The V and J genes are TRBV2 and TRBJ2-1; 7 bases line up with TRBD2. The CDR3 is 14 residues long. Germline V gene lookup returns CDR1 SNHLY and CDR2 FYNNEI. The V segment lost 11 bases and the J segment 4 bases; nucleotides outside the gene matches: 11. Here the CDR3 DNA reads TGTGCCGGGGAGGGACGGCCCACGTACAATGAGCAGTTCTTC. Translated, it gives CAGEGRPTYNEQFF.

V usage is TRBV7-2 and J usage is TRBJ1-1; D is unresolved. CDR3 size: 13 residues. V was trimmed by 3 bases and J by 1 base, leaving 6 bases between them. Germline values: CDR1 SGHTA, CDR2 FQGNSA. The CDR3 bases are TGTGCCAGCAGCTTGCAAGAGAACACTGAAGCTTTCTTT. Its translation is CASSLQENTEAFF. The variable domain in full, with the rest retrieved from reference TRBV7-2 and TRBJ1-1, is GAGVSQSPSNKVTEKGKDVELRCDPISGHTALYWYRQSLGQGLEFLIYFQGNSAPDKSGLPSDRFSAERTGGSVSTLTIQRTQQEDSAVYLCASSLQENTEAFFGQGTRLTVV.

J is TRBJ1-5 and V is TRBV19; no reliable D call. In germline, CDR1 is LNHDA, CDR2 SQIVND (reference sequence). The CDR3 contains 15 residues. The ends were cut back, 3 bases at V and 0 bases at J, with 9 bases in the middle. The CDR3: CASSIPNHSNQPQHF. CDR3 bases: TGTGCCAGTAGTATCCCCAACCATAGCAATCAGCCCCAGCATTTT.

The CDR3 bases are TGTGCCAGCAGCTTAGCTGCCTCCTCTGGAAACACCATATATTTT. Its translation: CASSLAASSGNTIYF. The V gene is TRBV7-9, the J gene TRBJ1-3; D is uncertain. From germline, CDR1 is SEHNR and CDR2 FQNEAQ (reference sequence). V dropped 0 bases and J dropped 0 bases, with 6 bases sitting between them. The CDR3 covers 15 residues.

Worth noting for this clone: One end of the junction varies from germline; a read error may be responsible. V usage is TRBV7-7 and J usage is TRBJ2-2; 8 bases agree with TRBD1. This CDR3 is 15 amino acids long. Germline CDR1 SSHAT, CDR2 FNYEAQ (reference sequence). The CDR3 nucleotides read TGTGCTAGCAGCACACAGGGGGGCGACACCGGGGAGCTGTTTTTT. This gives the protein CASSTQGGDTGELFF.

The chain has TRBV6-6 and TRBJ1-1; no firm D call. This CDR3 comprises 12 residues. Between the trimmed V and J ends, which lost 6 bases and 6 bases, there was a span of 11 bases. The germline gives CDR1 MNHNY, CDR2 SVGAGI (reference sequence). CDR3 sequence: CASSPEGAEAFF. The CDR3 DNA sequence: TGTGCCAGCAGCCCCGAAGGTGCTGAAGCTTTCTTT.

The chain employs TRBV10-2 and TRBJ1-3; the D gene is possibly TRBD1 (5 bases). CDR1 is WSHSY, CDR2 SAAADI, per germline. Deletions cut 0 bases from V and 4 bases from J, with 10 bases between. This CDR3 has 15 amino acids. This CDR3 reads CASSESAGSGNTIYF. CDR3 bases: TGCGCCAGCAGTGAGTCAGCAGGGTCGGGAAACACCATATATTTT.

V and J are TRBV29-1 and TRBJ2-7; 8 nucleotides match TRBD1. The CDR3 is made up of 17 amino acids. The germline V gene has CDR1 SQVTM and CDR2 ANQGSEA. V lost 6 bases, J lost 6 bases, and 22 bases stayed unmatched. In DNA, the CDR3 is TGCAGCGTCCTGGGGGTTACTCGGACAGGGATGGTAGGCGAGCAGTACTTC. Its protein is CSVLGVTRTGMVGEQYF.

The chain uses TRBV6-5 and TRBJ1-4, with TRBD1 as a possible D gene (5 bases). The CDR3 has 14 residues. Germline-derived CDR1 and CDR2 are MNHEY and SVGAGI. V lost 5 bases and J 9 bases, leaving 16 bases between the germline ends. The CDR3: CASSAGIGLQKLFF. The CDR3 DNA follows: TGTGCCAGCAGTGCAGGGATTGGCCTTCAAAAACTGTTTTTT.

This clone was seen once. V and J are TRBV10-2 and TRBJ2-3; TRBD2 agrees at 11 bases. Germline V CDR1 and CDR2: WSHSY, SAAADI. J was trimmed by 4 bases and V by 7 bases; bases with no gene match: 10. The CDR3 covers 16 residues. The CDR3, as DNA: TGCGCCAGCAATAGGGGGGCTAGCGGGGGGCCAGATACGCAGTATTTT. It encodes CASNRGASGGPDTQYF.